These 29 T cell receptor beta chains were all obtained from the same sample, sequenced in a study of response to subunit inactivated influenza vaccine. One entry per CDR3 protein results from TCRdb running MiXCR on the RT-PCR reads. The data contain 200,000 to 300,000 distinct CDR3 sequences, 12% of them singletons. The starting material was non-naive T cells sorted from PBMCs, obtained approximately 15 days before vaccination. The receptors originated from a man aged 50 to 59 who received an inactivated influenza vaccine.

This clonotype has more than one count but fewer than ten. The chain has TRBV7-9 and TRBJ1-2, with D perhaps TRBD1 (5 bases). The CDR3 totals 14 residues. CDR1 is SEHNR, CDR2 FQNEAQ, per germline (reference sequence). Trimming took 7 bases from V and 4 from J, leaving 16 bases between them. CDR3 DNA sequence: TGTGCCAGCATAGTCCCTGGGGGGAGCTATGGCTACACCTTC. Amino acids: CASIVPGGSYGYTF.

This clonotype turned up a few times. The CDR3 reads CASSQEGGEKLFF. Here the CDR3 DNA reads TGTGCCAGCAGCCAAGAAGGGGGTGAAAAACTGTTTTTT. V and J are TRBV4-2 and TRBJ1-4; a possible D gene is TRBD1 (6 bases). The CDR3 is made up of 13 amino acids. V was clipped by 0 bases and J by 7 bases, with 6 bases between them. Germline loops: CDR1 LGHNA, CDR2 YNFKEQ.

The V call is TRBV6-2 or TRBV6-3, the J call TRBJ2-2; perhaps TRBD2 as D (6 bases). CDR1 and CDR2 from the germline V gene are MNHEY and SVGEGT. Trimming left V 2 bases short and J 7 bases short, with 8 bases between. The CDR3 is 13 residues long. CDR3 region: CASSYTGVGELFF. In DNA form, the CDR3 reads TGTGCCAGCAGTTACACGGGGGTCGGGGAGCTGTTTTTT.

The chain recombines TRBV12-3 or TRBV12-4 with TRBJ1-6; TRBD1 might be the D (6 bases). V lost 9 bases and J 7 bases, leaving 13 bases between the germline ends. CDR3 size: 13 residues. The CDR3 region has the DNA TGTGCCAGTCAGGGGCCGGGGAATTCACCCCTCCACTTT. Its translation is CASQGPGNSPLHF.

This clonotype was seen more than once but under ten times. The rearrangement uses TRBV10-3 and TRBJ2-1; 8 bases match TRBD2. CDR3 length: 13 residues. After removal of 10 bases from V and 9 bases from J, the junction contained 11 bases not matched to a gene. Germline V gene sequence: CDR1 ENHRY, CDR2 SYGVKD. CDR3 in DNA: TGTGCCACCATGGCTGGCGCGGGGGGTGAGCAGTTCTTC. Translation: CATMAGAGGEQFF.

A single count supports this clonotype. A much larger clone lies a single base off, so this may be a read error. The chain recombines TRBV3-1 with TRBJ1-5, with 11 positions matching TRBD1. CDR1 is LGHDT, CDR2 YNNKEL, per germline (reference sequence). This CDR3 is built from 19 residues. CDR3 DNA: TGTGCCTGCAGCAGCGCCGGACAGGGGGCTCATTGGGGCAATCAGCCCCAGCATTTT. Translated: CACSSAGQGAHWGNQPQHF.

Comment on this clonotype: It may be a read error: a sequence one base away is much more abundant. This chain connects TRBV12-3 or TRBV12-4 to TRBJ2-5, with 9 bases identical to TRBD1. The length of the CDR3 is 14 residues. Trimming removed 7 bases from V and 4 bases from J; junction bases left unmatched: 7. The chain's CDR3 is CASIGQGKRETQYF. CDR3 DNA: TGTGCCAGCATCGGACAGGGGAAAAGAGAGACCCAGTACTTC.

This chain's CDR3 is CASSENIMNTEAFF. The CDR3 nucleotides are TGTGCCAGCAGTGAAAACATCATGAACACTGAAGCTTTCTTT. The gene calls are TRBV6-1 and TRBJ1-1, with unresolved D. The V gene's germline CDR1 is MNHNS and CDR2 SASEGT. V gave up 2 bases and J gave up 0 bases, with 7 bases separating them. This CDR3 has 14 amino acids.

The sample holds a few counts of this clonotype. In DNA, the CDR3 is TGCGCCAGCAGCCAAGATTACAACGTCAGGGAGACCCAGTACTTC. Its protein product is CASSQDYNVRETQYF. The V call is TRBV4-3, the J call TRBJ2-5; D is unclear. The V end was cut by 0 bases, the J end by 5 bases, with 13 bases between. Germline CDR1 is LGHNA and CDR2 is YSLEER. This CDR3 contains 15 residues.

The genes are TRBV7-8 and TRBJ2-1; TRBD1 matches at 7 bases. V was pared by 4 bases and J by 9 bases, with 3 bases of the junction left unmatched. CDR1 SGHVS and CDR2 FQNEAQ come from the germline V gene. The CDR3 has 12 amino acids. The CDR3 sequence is CASSSYRGEQFF. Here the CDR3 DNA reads TGTGCCAGCAGCTCATACAGGGGTGAGCAGTTCTTC.

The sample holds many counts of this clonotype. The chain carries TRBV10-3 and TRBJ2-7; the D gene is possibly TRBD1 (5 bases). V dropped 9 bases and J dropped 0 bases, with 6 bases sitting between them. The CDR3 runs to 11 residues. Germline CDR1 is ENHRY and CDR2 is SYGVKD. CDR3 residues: CAIQGSYEQYF. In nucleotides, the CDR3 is TGTGCCATTCAGGGCTCCTACGAGCAGTACTTC.

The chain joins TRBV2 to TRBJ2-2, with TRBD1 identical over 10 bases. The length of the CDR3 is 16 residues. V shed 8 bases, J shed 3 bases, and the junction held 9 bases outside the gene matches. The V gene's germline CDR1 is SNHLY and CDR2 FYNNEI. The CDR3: CASQLGQGGYTGELFF. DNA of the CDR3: TGTGCCAGCCAACTTGGACAGGGGGGTTACACCGGGGAGCTGTTTTTT.

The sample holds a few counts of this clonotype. The CDR3 here is CASSERTSGRAGYNEQFF. The DNA for the CDR3 is TGTGCCAGCAGCGAGCGGACTAGCGGGAGGGCCGGCTACAATGAGCAGTTCTTC. V gene TRBV11-2 combines with J gene TRBJ2-1; 15 bases line up with TRBD2. The V segment lost 5 bases and the J segment 3 bases; nucleotides outside the gene matches: 8. Germline V gene data show CDR1 as SGHAT and CDR2 as FQNNGV. The length of the CDR3 is 18 residues. The variable domain in full, with the rest retrieved from reference TRBV11-2 and TRBJ2-1, is EAGVAQSPRYKIIEKRQSVAFWCNPISGHATLYWYQQILGQGPKLLIQFQNNGVVDDSQLPKDRFSAERLKGVDSTLKIQPAKLEDSAVYLCASSERTSGRAGYNEQFFGPGTRLTVL.

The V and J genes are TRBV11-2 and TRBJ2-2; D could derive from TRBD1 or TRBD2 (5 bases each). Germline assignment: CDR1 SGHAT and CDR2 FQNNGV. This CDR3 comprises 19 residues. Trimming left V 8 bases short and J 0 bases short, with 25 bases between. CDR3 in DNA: TGTGCCAGCGGTCCTCTCCGAACGGGGACGAAAACGAACACCGGGGAGCTGTTTTTT. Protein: CASGPLRTGTKTNTGELFF.

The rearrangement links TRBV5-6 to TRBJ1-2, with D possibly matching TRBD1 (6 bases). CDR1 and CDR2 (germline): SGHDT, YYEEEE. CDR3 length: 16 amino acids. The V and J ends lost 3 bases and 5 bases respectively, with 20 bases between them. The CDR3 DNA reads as TGTGCCAGCAGCTCGGACGGCAGGGGCGCAAAATATGGCTACACCTTC. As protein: CASSSDGRGAKYGYTF. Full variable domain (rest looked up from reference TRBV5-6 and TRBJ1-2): DAGVTQSPTHLIKTRGQQVTLRCSPKSGHDTVSWYQQALGQGPQFIFQYYEEEERQRGNFPDRFSGHQFPNYSSELNVNALLLGDSALYLCASSSDGRGAKYGYTFGSGTRLTVV.

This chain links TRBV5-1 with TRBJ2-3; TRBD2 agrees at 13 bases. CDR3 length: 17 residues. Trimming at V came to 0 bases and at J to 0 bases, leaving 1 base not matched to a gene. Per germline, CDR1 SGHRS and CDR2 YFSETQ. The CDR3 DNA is TGCGCCAGCAGCTTGGGACTAGCGGGGGGCAGCACAGATACGCAGTATTTT. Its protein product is CASSLGLAGGSTDTQYF.

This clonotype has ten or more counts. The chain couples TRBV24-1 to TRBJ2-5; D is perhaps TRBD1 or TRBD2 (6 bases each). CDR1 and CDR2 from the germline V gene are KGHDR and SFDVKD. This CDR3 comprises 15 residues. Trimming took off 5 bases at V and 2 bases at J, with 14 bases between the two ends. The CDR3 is CATSGKGGLQETQYF. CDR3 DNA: TGTGCCACCAGTGGTAAGGGGGGCCTACAAGAGACCCAGTACTTC.

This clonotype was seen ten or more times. The CDR3 loop reads CSARQGGNQPQHF. Written as DNA, the CDR3 is TGCAGTGCTAGGCAGGGGGGGAATCAGCCCCAGCATTTT. This rearrangement joins TRBV20-1 to TRBJ1-5; TRBD1 agrees at 7 bases. V trimming: 3 bases; J trimming: 4 bases; junction bases outside the gene matches: 3. The germline gives CDR1 DFQATT, CDR2 SNEGSKA (reference sequence). There are 13 residues in the CDR3.

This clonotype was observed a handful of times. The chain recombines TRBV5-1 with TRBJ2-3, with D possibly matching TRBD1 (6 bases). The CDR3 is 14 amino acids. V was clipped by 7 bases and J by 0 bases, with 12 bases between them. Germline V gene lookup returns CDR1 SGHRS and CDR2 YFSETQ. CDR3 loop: CASEKGQSTDTQYF. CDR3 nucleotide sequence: TGCGCCAGCGAGAAAGGACAGAGCACAGATACGCAGTATTTT.

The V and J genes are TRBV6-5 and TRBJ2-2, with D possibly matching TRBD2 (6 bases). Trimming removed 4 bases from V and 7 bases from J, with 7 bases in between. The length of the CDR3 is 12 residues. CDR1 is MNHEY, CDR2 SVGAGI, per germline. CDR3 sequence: CASSWRGGELFF. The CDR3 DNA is TGTGCCAGCAGTTGGAGGGGCGGGGAGCTGTTTTTT.

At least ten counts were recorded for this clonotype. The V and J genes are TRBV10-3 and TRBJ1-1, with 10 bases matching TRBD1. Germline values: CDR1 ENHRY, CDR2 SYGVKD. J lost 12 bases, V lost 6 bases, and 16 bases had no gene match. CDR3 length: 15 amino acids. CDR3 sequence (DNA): TGTGCCATCAGAACAACCCCGGGACAGGGGATTTGGACTTTCTTT. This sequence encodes CAIRTTPGQGIWTFF.

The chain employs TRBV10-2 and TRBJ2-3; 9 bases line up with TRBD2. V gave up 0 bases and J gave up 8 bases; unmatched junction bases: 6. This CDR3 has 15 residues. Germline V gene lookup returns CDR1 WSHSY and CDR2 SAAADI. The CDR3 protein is CASSESTGGGVTQYF. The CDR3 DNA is TGCGCCAGCAGTGAGTCGACGGGCGGGGGGGTTACGCAGTATTTT.

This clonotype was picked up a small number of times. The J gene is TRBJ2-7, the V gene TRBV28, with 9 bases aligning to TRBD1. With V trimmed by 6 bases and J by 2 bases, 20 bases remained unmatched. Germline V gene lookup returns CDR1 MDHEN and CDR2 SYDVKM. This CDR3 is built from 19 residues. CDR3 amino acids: CASRPPPLNRGQDPYEQYF. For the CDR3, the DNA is TGTGCCAGCAGGCCCCCACCATTGAACAGGGGGCAGGACCCCTACGAGCAGTACTTC. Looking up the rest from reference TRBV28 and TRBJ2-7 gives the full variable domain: DVKVTQSSRYLVKRTGEKVFLECVQDMDHENMFWYRQDPGLGLRLIYFSYDVKMKEKGDIPEGYSVSREKKERFSLILESASTNQTSMYLCASRPPPLNRGQDPYEQYFGPGTRLTVT.

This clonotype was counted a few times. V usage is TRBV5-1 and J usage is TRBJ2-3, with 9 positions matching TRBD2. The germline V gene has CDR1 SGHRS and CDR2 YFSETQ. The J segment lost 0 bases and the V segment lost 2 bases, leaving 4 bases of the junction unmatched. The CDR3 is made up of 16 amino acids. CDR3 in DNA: TGCGCCAGCAGCTTAAGCGGGGGGCACAGCACAGATACGCAGTATTTT. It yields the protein CASSLSGGHSTDTQYF.

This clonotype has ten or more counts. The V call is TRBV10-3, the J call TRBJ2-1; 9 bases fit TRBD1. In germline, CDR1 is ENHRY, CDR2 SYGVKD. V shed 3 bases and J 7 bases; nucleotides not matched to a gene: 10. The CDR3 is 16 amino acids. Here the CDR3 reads CAISDPRDRGGNEQFF. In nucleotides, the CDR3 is TGTGCCATCAGTGATCCCCGCGACAGGGGGGGAAATGAGCAGTTCTTC.

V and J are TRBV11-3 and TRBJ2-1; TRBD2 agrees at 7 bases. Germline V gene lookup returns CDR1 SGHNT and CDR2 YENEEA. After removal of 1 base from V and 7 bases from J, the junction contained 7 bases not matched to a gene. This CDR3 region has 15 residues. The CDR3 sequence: CASSLAGGNRNEQFF. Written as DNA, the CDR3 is TGTGCCAGCAGCTTAGCGGGGGGTAATAGAAATGAGCAGTTCTTC.

In nucleotides, the CDR3 is TGTGCCAGCAGCTTGGTGGCAGGGAAGGGCTATGGCTACACCTTC. This codes for CASSLVAGKGYGYTF. J is TRBJ1-2 and V is TRBV11-2, with D perhaps TRBD1 (5 bases). Germline loops: CDR1 SGHAT, CDR2 FQNNGV. The CDR3 is made up of 15 amino acids. Deletions cut 3 bases from V and 4 bases from J, with 15 bases between.

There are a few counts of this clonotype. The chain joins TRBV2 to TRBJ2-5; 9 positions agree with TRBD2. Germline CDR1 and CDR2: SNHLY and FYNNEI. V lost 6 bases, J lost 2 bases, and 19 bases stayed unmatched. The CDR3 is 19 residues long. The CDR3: CASRPHQASGIVGQETQYF. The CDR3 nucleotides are TGTGCCAGCAGACCGCACCAGGCTAGCGGGATCGTGGGACAAGAGACCCAGTACTTC.

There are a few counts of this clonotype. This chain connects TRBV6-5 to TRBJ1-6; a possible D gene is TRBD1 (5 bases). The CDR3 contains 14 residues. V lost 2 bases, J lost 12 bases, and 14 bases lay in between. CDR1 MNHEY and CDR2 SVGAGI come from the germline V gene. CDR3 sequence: CASSYAVGGGPLHF. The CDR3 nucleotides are TGTGCCAGCAGTTACGCAGTTGGGGGTGGACCCCTCCACTTT.